This TCR beta chain was profiled in a study of blood T cell repertoires in COVID-19. Study context: Acute and convalescent COVID-19 specimens originated in the United States, Italy and Spain.

This CDR3 has 14 residues. Trimming at V came to 5 bases and at J to 3 bases, leaving 6 bases not matched to a gene. Germline V lookup: CDR1 MNHEY, CDR2 SMNVEV (reference sequence). Method: immunoSEQ multiplex PCR; TCRdb's copy keeps in-frame clones and lacks some. The data contain 450,000 to 500,000 clones, 70% to 90% of them seen just once; the ten biggest clones take up 3% to 4%. The chain is built from TRBV27 and TRBJ2-7; 8 bases fit TRBD1. The receptor was isolated from a human donor in a cohort sampled during active COVID-19. Material for sequencing was peripheral blood. CDR3 sequence (DNA): TGTGCCAGCAGTGGGTCGGACAGGGTCTACGAGCAGTACTTC. It is translated as CASSGSDRVYEQYF.